This T cell receptor beta chain was captured by sequencing in a study of blood T cell repertoires in COVID-19. Overall study context: The analysed material was cDNA or gDNA that came from T cells, B-cell-depleted T cells, or PBMCs.

Participants were aged about 18 to 90 years from approximately 25 US areas. Cohort placement rested on clinical history that participants reported themselves. In the source study's methods: By means of reference gene primer amplification, nucleated cell counts were estimated. Some clones are missing from TCRdb's copy, which holds only in-frame ones; the method was immunoSEQ multiplex PCR. The V and J calls and the clone size are those of that table, but D and trimming were determined from the DNA. The sample lists about 130,000 clones; approximately 86% were seen once. This CDR3 comprises 14 residues. V lost 4 bases, J lost 2 bases, and 5 bases stayed unmatched. Germline V gene sequence: CDR1 LGHDT, CDR2 YNNKEL (reference sequence).

Sequenced material: PBMCs or T cells enriched from blood (not recorded which). The rearrangement links TRBV3-1 (or the pseudogene TRBV3-2) to TRBJ2-7; 7 bases are a match to TRBD2. The TCR originated in a woman aged 45-65 years who had recovered from COVID-19. CDR3 sequence: CASSLGTNPYEQYF. The CDR3 coding sequence is TGTGCCAGCAGCCTCGGGACTAACCCCTACGAGCAGTACTTC.